This T cell receptor beta chain stems from a study of identical twins. TCRdb recomputed calls from the 5' RACE reads with MiXCR, one row per CDR3 protein. The table lists some 500,000 distinct CDR3 sequences, 22% of them singletons. Between the trimmed V and J ends, which lost 4 bases and 1 base, there was a span of 11 bases. This CDR3 is built from 14 residues. The germline gives CDR1 SGHKS, CDR2 YYEKEE (reference sequence). These same data were also listed under a study on T cells expressing NK-cell markers. That source adds: Topping the CD3+CD56-NKG2C+ fraction as well were these clonotypes, in a few donors.

The rearrangement joins TRBV5-5 to TRBJ1-1; TRBD1 is a possible D gene (5 bases). The sample comprised CD4+ T cells sorted from blood. This TCR was sampled from a young woman in good health. The CDR3 is CASSGDATNTEAFF. The CDR3 DNA is TGTGCCAGCAGCGGGGACGCTACGAACACTGAAGCTTTCTTT.